This is a list of T cell receptor beta chains from one sample in a study of cytotoxic CD8 clonotypes in ibrutinib-treated CLL. The repertoire was sequenced with immunoSEQ multiplex PCR; TCRdb's copy has only in-frame clones and lacks some. The sample has under 35,000 clones; around three quarters are singletons. The specimen was PBMCs, collected after 24 months of ibrutinib treatment. The source of these receptors is a human donor with chronic lymphocytic leukemia. Each CDR3 is given with its conserved first and last residue. The D gene is left open where the match is weak. Not all rows give a size; the values are once, few, many and, for expanded clones, a class.

J gene: TRBJ1-6; D gene: -; V gene: TRBV11-2; clone size: -; CDR3 DNA: TGTGCCAGCAGCGGATTGGGTTCACCCCTCCACTTT; CDR3 protein: CASSGLGSPLHF
J gene: TRBJ1-5; D gene: -; V gene: TRBV6-5; clone size: -; CDR3 DNA: TGTGCCAGCAGTTACTCATACAACAATCAGCCCCAGCATTTT; CDR3 protein: CASSYSYNNQPQHF
J gene: TRBJ2-7; D gene: TRBD2; V gene: TRBV11-3; clone size: -; CDR3 DNA: TGTGCCAGCAGCTTAGACGGGACTAGCAACGAGCAGTACTTC; CDR3 protein: CASSLDGTSNEQYF
J gene: TRBJ2-7; D gene: -; V gene: TRBV13; clone size: -; CDR3 DNA: TGTGCCAGCAGCTTAGGCGGCCGCTCTTCCTCCTACGAGCAGTACTTC; CDR3 protein: CASSLGGRSSSYEQYF
J gene: TRBJ2-7; D gene: -; V gene: TRBV28; clone size: few; CDR3 DNA: TGTGCCAGCAGAGATTCGGCGCACGAGCAGTACTTC; CDR3 protein: CASRDSAHEQYF
J gene: TRBJ2-7; D gene: -; V gene: TRBV19; clone size: -; CDR3 DNA: TGTGCCAGTAGCCCCAGCGTCTACGAGCAGTACTTC; CDR3 protein: CASSPSVYEQYF
J gene: TRBJ1-5; D gene: -; V gene: TRBV7-8; clone size: -; CDR3 DNA: TGTGCCAGCAGCTTGACAGAGTATAGCAATCAGCCCCAGCATTTT; CDR3 protein: CASSLTEYSNQPQHF
J gene: TRBJ2-1; D gene: -; V gene: TRBV7-9; clone size: few; CDR3 DNA: TGTGCCAGCAGCCCAGACCGCTATGAGCAGTTCTTC; CDR3 protein: CASSPDRYEQFF
J gene: TRBJ2-4; D gene: -; V gene: TRBV5-1; clone size: once; CDR3 DNA: TGCGCCAGCAGCTCGGAGGGGTCCATTCAGTACTTC; CDR3 protein: CASSSEGSIQYF
J gene: TRBJ2-7; D gene: -; V gene: TRBV30; clone size: -; CDR3 DNA: TGTGCCTGGTCCCCCCGACAGGCCCCTAAGCAGTACTTC; CDR3 protein: CAWSPRQAPKQYF
J gene: TRBJ2-7; D gene: -; V gene: TRBV9; clone size: -; CDR3 DNA: TGTGCCAGCAGCGTAGCTGACACAGGTGGGAGCTACGAGCAGTACTTC; CDR3 protein: CASSVADTGGSYEQYF
J gene: TRBJ1-2; D gene: TRBD1; V gene: TRBV9; clone size: -; CDR3 DNA: TGTGCCAGCAGCGTAGCAGGGGGCGCAAACTATGGCTACACCTTC; CDR3 protein: CASSVAGGANYGYTF
J gene: TRBJ1-4; D gene: -; V gene: TRBV28; clone size: -; CDR3 DNA: TGTGCCAGCAGTTTATTGGGCCCTGAAAAACTGTTTTTT; CDR3 protein: CASSLLGPEKLFF
J gene: TRBJ2-5; D gene: -; V gene: TRBV18; clone size: -; CDR3 DNA: TGTGCCAGCTCACCGGGGGAGACCCAGTACTTC; CDR3 protein: CASSPGETQYF
J gene: TRBJ1-6; D gene: -; V gene: TRBV11-2; clone size: few; CDR3 DNA: TGTGCCAGCAGCTTAGGCGCCAGGGGATTTGTTTCACCCCTCCACTTT; CDR3 protein: CASSLGARGFVSPLHF
J gene: TRBJ2-5; D gene: -; V gene: TRBV11-2; clone size: few; CDR3 DNA: TGTGCCAGCAGCAAGGGACCGATGTACCAAGAGACCCAGTACTTC; CDR3 protein: CASSKGPMYQETQYF
J gene: TRBJ1-2; D gene: -; V gene: TRBV6-5; clone size: once; CDR3 DNA: TGTGCCAGCAGTTCGGGCCAGAACTATGGCTACACCTTC; CDR3 protein: CASSSGQNYGYTF
J gene: TRBJ2-7; D gene: TRBD2; V gene: TRBV5-4; clone size: -; CDR3 DNA: TGTGCCAGCACCCTGAGCGGGGCCGACTACGAGCAGTACTTC; CDR3 protein: CASTLSGADYEQYF
J gene: TRBJ2-1; D gene: TRBD2; V gene: TRBV4-1; clone size: -; CDR3 DNA: TGCGCCAGCAGCCAAGATCGGCAGCGGGGATCCTACAATGAGCAGTTCTTC; CDR3 protein: CASSQDRQRGSYNEQFF
J gene: TRBJ2-7; D gene: -; V gene: TRBV5-1; clone size: -; CDR3 DNA: TGCGCCATGGGCGGCAGGACCTACGAGCAGTACTTC; CDR3 protein: CAMGGRTYEQYF
J gene: TRBJ1-1; D gene: -; V gene: TRBV29-1; clone size: -; CDR3 DNA: TGCAGCGTTGTTAGGCGTGAAAATGCTTTCTTT; CDR3 protein: CSVVRRENAFF
J gene: TRBJ2-7; D gene: TRBD1; V gene: TRBV28; clone size: -; CDR3 DNA: TGTGCCAGCAGCCCAGGGACAGGTTACTCCTACGAGCAGTACTTC; CDR3 protein: CASSPGTGYSYEQYF
J gene: TRBJ2-1; D gene: -; V gene: TRBV29-1; clone size: -; CDR3 DNA: TGCAGCGTTGATCCCCCCAGCTACAATGAGCAGTTCTTC; CDR3 protein: CSVDPPSYNEQFF
J gene: TRBJ2-3; D gene: -; V gene: TRBV16; clone size: once; CDR3 DNA: TGTGCCAGCAGCCGGGCCGACCGGTCAGATACGCAGTATTTT; CDR3 protein: CASSRADRSDTQYF
J gene: TRBJ2-3; D gene: TRBD2; V gene: TRBV7-9; clone size: -; CDR3 DNA: TGTGCCAGCACCACTACTAGCGGGGGGTTCCGAGATACGCAGTATTTT; CDR3 protein: CASTTTSGGFRDTQYF
J gene: TRBJ2-5; D gene: -; V gene: TRBV7-7; clone size: -; CDR3 DNA: TGTGCTAGCAGCTTAGCGGAGGAAGGGACCCAGTACTTC; CDR3 protein: CASSLAEEGTQYF
J gene: TRBJ1-1; D gene: -; V gene: TRBV21-1; clone size: few; CDR3 DNA: TGTGCCAGCAGCCCCGGGACGGCTAAGCAGGCTGAAGCTTTCTTT; CDR3 protein: CASSPGTAKQAEAFF
J gene: TRBJ1-4; D gene: -; V gene: TRBV15; clone size: -; CDR3 DNA: TGTGCCACCAAGAAGGGAGGACGTAGTGAAAAACTGTTTTTT; CDR3 protein: CATKKGGRSEKLFF
J gene: TRBJ1-1; D gene: -; V gene: TRBV18; clone size: few; CDR3 DNA: TGTGCCAGCTCACCAGCAGCGAGGAACACTGAAGCTTTCTTT; CDR3 protein: CASSPAARNTEAFF
J gene: TRBJ1-2; D gene: -; V gene: TRBV11-2; clone size: few; CDR3 DNA: TGTGCCAGCAGCGCACGGTGGGGGGTTAGGGGAGGCTACACCTTC; CDR3 protein: CASSARWGVRGGYTF
J gene: TRBJ2-1; D gene: -; V gene: TRBV5-1; clone size: -; CDR3 DNA: TGCGCCAGCAGCTCCCAGGGGAATGAGCAGTTCTTC; CDR3 protein: CASSSQGNEQFF
J gene: TRBJ1-2; D gene: -; V gene: TRBV6-6; clone size: -; CDR3 DNA: TGTGCCAGCAGACCCACTATCGAGGGGGAAAACTATGGCTACACCTTC; CDR3 protein: CASRPTIEGENYGYTF
J gene: TRBJ1-4; D gene: -; V gene: TRBV5-1; clone size: -; CDR3 DNA: TGCGCCAGCAGCTCTACCCTACGGACGGCAACTAATGAAAAACTGTTTTTT; CDR3 protein: CASSSTLRTATNEKLFF